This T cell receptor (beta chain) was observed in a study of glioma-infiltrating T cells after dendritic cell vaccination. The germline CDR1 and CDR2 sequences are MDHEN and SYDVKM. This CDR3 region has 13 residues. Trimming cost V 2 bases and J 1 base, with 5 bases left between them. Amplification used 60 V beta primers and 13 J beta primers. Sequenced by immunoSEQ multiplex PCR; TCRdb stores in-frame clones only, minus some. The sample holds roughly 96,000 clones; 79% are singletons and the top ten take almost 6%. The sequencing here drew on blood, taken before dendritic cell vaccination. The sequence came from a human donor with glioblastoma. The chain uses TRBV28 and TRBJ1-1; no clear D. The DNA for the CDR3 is TGTGCCAGCAGTTTACAGGAGAACACTGAAGCTTTCTTT. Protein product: CASSLQENTEAFF.